The entry below gives a single TCR beta chain sequence along with its context. The antigen is unknown. This sample was taken from a study of T cell responses to AZD1222 COVID-19 vaccine. Across the study: Pooling covered second doses at about 4 or about 12 weeks.

The method was immunoSEQ multiplex PCR; TCRdb's version includes in-frame clones alone and lacks a portion of them. The repertoire holds fewer than 100,000 clones, with around 89% as singletons. CDR1 and CDR2 (germline): MNHEY, SVGEGT. This CDR3 has 15 residues. The germline V and J ends were trimmed by 0 bases and 7 bases, with 15 bases remaining between them. Findings of the study overall: Rises in breadth and depth of Spike-specific TCRs came after two AZD1222 doses. Repertoire sampling occurred only after the peak T cell response. The donor group comprised mostly white British people and more females; the analysis possibly underestimated clonal diversity.

The sequence derives from an adult in good health. This rearrangement joins TRBV6-2 or TRBV6-3 to TRBJ1-2; maybe TRBD1 (6 bases). Here the sequenced sample was peripheral blood, taken on day 0 of AZD1222 vaccination. The CDR3 here is CASSYSAGALFGYTF. The CDR3 nucleotides are TGTGCCAGCAGTTACTCCGCAGGGGCGCTTTTTGGCTACACCTTC.